This T cell receptor (beta chain) was identified during a study of blood T cell repertoires in COVID-19. Study-level background: T cells, B-cell-depleted T cells, or PBMCs supplied cDNA or gDNA.

Only in-frame clones appear in the TCRdb table, and some are missing; sequencing was by immunoSEQ multiplex PCR. The table shows some 240,000 clones, with around 90% occurring only once. Those enrolled, adults aged about 18 to 95 years, came from some 23 US areas. Grouping used clinical history reported by participants in a survey and questionnaire. Germline V gives CDR1 SGHVS, CDR2 FQNEAQ. CDR3 size: 15 residues. The germline V and J ends were trimmed by 1 base and 1 base, with 10 bases remaining between them. The rearrangement links TRBV7-8 to TRBJ1-2; weak D call: TRBD1 (5 bases). Source material: PBMCs or T cells enriched from blood (not recorded which). This clonotype was sampled from a woman in her thirties or forties who had been exposed to COVID-19. The CDR3 here is CASSLVLGHNYGYTF. The CDR3 DNA reads TGTGCCAGCAGCTTAGTCTTGGGGCATAACTATGGCTACACCTTC.